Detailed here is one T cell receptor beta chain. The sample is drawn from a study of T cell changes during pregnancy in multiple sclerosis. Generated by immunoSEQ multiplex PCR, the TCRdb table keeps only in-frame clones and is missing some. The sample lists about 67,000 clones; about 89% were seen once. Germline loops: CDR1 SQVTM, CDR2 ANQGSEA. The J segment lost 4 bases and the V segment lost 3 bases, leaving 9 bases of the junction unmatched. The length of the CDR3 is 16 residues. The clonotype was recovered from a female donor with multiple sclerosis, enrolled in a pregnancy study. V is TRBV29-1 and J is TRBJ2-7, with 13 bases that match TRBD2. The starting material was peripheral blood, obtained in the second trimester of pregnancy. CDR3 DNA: TGCAGCGTTGACAGAAGGACTAGCGGGAGCGAGTACGAGCAGTACTTC. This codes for CSVDRRTSGSEYEQYF.